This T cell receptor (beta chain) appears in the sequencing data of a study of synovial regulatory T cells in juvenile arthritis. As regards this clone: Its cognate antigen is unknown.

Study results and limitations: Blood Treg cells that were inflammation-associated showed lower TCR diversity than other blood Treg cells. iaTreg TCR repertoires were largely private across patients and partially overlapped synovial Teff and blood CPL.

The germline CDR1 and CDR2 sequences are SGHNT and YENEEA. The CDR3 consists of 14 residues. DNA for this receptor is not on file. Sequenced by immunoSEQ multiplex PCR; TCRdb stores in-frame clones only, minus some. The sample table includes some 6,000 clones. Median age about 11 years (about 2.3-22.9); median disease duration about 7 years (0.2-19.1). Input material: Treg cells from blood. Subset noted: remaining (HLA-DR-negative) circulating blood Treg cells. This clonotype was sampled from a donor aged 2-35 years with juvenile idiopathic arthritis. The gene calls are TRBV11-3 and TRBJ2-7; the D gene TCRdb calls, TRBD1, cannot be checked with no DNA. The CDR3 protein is CASSPGQASYEQYF.